The 6 T cell receptor beta chains reported below all come from one sample, sequenced in a study of T-cell memory formation after mild COVID-19. One entry per CDR3 protein results from TCRdb running MiXCR on the 5' RACE reads. Of 550,000 to 650,000 distinct CDR3 sequences listed, 15% to 20% are singletons. Source material: PBMCs or a T cell subset sorted from them (not recorded which). These receptors were taken from an adult woman who had mild COVID-19 (a few samples of this study predate the infection). Cell type and time point are not known.

The V and J genes are TRBV7-2 and TRBJ2-1; D is ambiguous. With 2 bases removed from V and 8 bases from J, the gap between germline ends came to 16 bases. Germline lookup yields CDR1 SGHTA and CDR2 FQGNSA. This CDR3 spans 15 amino acids. The CDR3: CASSLKAPRLDEQFF. CDR3 bases: TGTGCCAGCAGCTTAAAGGCCCCCCGGCTCGATGAGCAGTTCTTC.

This clonotype was counted ten times or more. The chain links TRBV4-1 to TRBJ1-1; D not certain. Trimming left V 1 base short and J 2 bases short, with 14 bases between. This CDR3 region has 16 residues. Germline CDR1 and CDR2: MGHRA and YSYEKL. The CDR3 here is CASSQGYRGINTEAFF. CDR3 DNA sequence: TGCGCCAGCAGCCAAGGGTACAGAGGGATAAACACTGAAGCTTTCTTT.

The gene calls are TRBV6-1 and TRBJ1-5; no clear D gene. The CDR3 runs to 11 residues. V lost 2 bases, J lost 4 bases, and 0 bases lay in between. CDR1 is MNHNS and CDR2 is SASEGT in the germline V gene. The CDR3 nucleotides read TGTGCCAGCAGTGAAAATCAGCCCCAGCATTTT. As protein: CASSENQPQHF.

The chain recombines TRBV7-9 with TRBJ1-5; no clear D. In germline, CDR1 is SEHNR, CDR2 FQNEAQ (reference sequence). The CDR3 is 15 residues long. Trimming shortened V by 5 bases and J by 3 bases, and 14 bases separated the two germline ends. The CDR3 nucleotides read TGTGCCAGCAGCCCCCGGGAGGGCCCCAATCAGCCCCAGCATTTT. Its translation: CASSPREGPNQPQHF.

This clonotype was recorded a few times. The rearrangement links TRBV5-1 to TRBJ2-5, with D hard to call. The germline V gene has CDR1 SGHRS and CDR2 YFSETQ. Trimming pared 3 bases from V and 4 bases from J, leaving 10 bases between. The CDR3 runs 13 residues. For the CDR3, the DNA is TGCGCCAGCAGCTACGGCAGGCGAGAGACCCAGTACTTC. This translates into CASSYGRRETQYF.

The chain uses TRBV5-1 and TRBJ2-5; possibly TRBD2 for D (6 bases). This CDR3 spans 15 amino acids. Germline V gene sequence: CDR1 SGHRS, CDR2 YFSETQ. Deletions cut 4 bases from V and 5 bases from J, with 18 bases between. The CDR3 bases are TGCGCCAGCAGCCCTTTAGCGGTGCCGGGGGAGACCCAGTACTTC. Translation gives CASSPLAVPGETQYF.